This T cell receptor (beta chain) is from a study of shared clonotypes between healthy human individuals. In the study overall: Plates per donor: three CD4 naive, three CD4 memory, two CD8 naive, one CD8 memory.

CD4+ cells underwent separation, giving CD45RA+ naive and CD45RA-negative memory subsets. On sorted subsets, replicate PCRs used about 200 ng DNA, or 25,000 to 35,000 T cell genomes. Assay used: immunoSEQ multiplex PCR; TCRdb lists only in-frame clones, some missing. Of more than 2,000,000 clones in the sample, around nine tenths were seen once. Material: naive CD4+ T cells sorted from blood. Subset noted: CD45RA+ positively selected. The clonotype originates from a man between 18 and 35 years old in good health.

CDR3 bases: TGCGCCAGCAGTGAGGGGACAGGGGGACGCACAGATACGCAGTATTTT. It is translated as CASSEGTGGRTDTQYF. The chain employs TRBV10-1 and TRBJ2-3; TRBD1 matches 11 bases. CDR1 WNHNN and CDR2 SYGVQD come from the germline V gene (reference sequence). The junction had 2 bases not matched to a gene; V was cut back by 2 bases and J by 1 base. The CDR3 has 16 amino acids.